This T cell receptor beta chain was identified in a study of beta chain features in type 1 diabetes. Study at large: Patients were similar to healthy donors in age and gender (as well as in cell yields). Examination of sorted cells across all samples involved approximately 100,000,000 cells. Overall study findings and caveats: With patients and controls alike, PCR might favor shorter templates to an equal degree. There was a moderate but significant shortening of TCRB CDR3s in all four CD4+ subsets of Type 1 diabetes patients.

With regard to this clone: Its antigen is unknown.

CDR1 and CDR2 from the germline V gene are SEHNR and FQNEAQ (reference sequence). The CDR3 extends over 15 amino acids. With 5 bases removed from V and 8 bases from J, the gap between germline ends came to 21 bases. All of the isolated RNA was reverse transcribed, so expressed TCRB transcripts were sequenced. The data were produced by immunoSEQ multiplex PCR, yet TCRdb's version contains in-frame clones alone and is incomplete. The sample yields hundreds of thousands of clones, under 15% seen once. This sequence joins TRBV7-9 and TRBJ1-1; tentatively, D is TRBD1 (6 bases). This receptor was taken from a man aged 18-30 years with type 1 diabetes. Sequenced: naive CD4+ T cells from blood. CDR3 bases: TGTGCCAGCAGCCTACAGGGCGCCTCAATTGAAGAAGCTTTCTTT. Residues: CASSLQGASIEEAFF. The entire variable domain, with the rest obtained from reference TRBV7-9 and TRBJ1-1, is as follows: DTGVSQNPRHKITKRGQNVTFRCDPISEHNRLYWYRQTLGQGPEFLTYFQNEAQLEKSRLLSDRFSAERPKGSFSTLEIQRTEQGDSAMYLCASSLQGASIEEAFFGQGTRLTVV.